A single sample gave rise to the 17 T cell receptor beta chains below, sequenced in a study of blood T cell repertoires in COVID-19. Produced via immunoSEQ multiplex PCR; TCRdb's table is partial and in-frame only. Found here are 240,000 or so clones, around 88% of them singletons; the top ten hold about 3.1%. The sample comprised peripheral blood. These TCRs come from a woman aged 30 to 39 who had recovered from COVID-19.

The gene calls are TRBV18 and TRBJ2-5, with TRBD2 identical over 9 bases. Looked up from germline, CDR1 is KGHSH and CDR2 is LQKENI. The J segment lost 3 bases and the V segment lost 4 bases, leaving 9 bases of the junction unmatched. This CDR3 has 16 amino acids. This chain's CDR3 is CASSLAWASGEETQYF. DNA of the CDR3: TGTGCCAGCTCACTTGCTTGGGCTAGCGGGGAAGAGACCCAGTACTTC.

The CDR3 nucleotides read TGTGCCAGCAGCCAGGATAAGTTCAATTCACCCCTCCACTTT. It is translated as CASSQDKFNSPLHF. The V gene is TRBV7-3, the J gene TRBJ1-6, with unresolved D. Germline V gene data show CDR1 as SGHTA and CDR2 as FQGTGA. This CDR3 is built from 14 residues. Trimming removed 5 bases at V and 7 bases at J, with 12 bases between.

V and J are TRBV10-3 and TRBJ1-5; 10 positions match TRBD1. CDR3 length: 15 residues. J lost 3 bases, V lost 6 bases, and 5 bases had no gene match. Germline V gene lookup returns CDR1 ENHRY and CDR2 SYGVKD. The CDR3 is CAIRADRGLNQPQHF. As DNA, the CDR3 is TGTGCCATCAGAGCAGACAGGGGGCTCAATCAGCCCCAGCATTTT.

The chain couples TRBV19 to TRBJ1-2; weak D call: TRBD1 (5 bases). Germline values: CDR1 LNHDA, CDR2 SQIVND (reference sequence). V dropped 5 bases and J dropped 0 bases, with 7 bases sitting between them. The CDR3 is made up of 13 amino acids. The CDR3 DNA is TGTGCCAGTAGTTACAGGTCTAACTATGGCTACACCTTC. Translation: CASSYRSNYGYTF.

V is TRBV5-1 and J is TRBJ1-2, with 8 positions matching TRBD1. Germline lookup yields CDR1 SGHRS and CDR2 YFSETQ. The CDR3 covers 13 residues. The junction had 4 bases not matched to a gene; V was cut back by 3 bases and J by 6 bases. The CDR3 is CASSSDRDDGYTF. The CDR3 DNA follows: TGCGCCAGCAGCTCGGACAGGGACGATGGCTACACCTTC.

This chain links TRBV3-1 (or the pseudogene TRBV3-2) with TRBJ2-5; TRBD2 matches at 7 bases. V was pared by 9 bases and J by 7 bases, with 17 bases of the junction left unmatched. The V gene's germline CDR1 is LGHDT and CDR2 YNNKEL (reference sequence). This CDR3 region has 15 residues. The CDR3 spells CASTSSGLPGGTQYF. CDR3 sequence (DNA): TGTGCCAGTACCAGTTCGGGACTACCGGGCGGGACCCAGTACTTC.

The rearrangement links TRBV7-2 to TRBJ1-5, with TRBD1 as a possible D gene (5 bases). From germline, CDR1 is SGHTA and CDR2 FQGNSA. CDR3 length equals 15 residues. Trimming stripped 1 base from V and 3 bases from J, with 10 bases between. CDR3 residues: CASSLVGVDNQPQHF. Written as DNA, the CDR3 is TGTGCCAGCAGCTTAGTAGGGGTCGACAATCAGCCCCAGCATTTT.

The V and J genes are TRBV5-5 and TRBJ1-4; TRBD1 agrees at 9 bases. CDR3 size: 16 residues. Germline CDR1 reads SGHKS; CDR2 reads YYEKEE (reference sequence). The ends lost 3 bases at V and 8 bases at J; junction bases unmatched: 11. CDR3 loop: CASSSRPWTGEEKLFF. The CDR3 DNA follows: TGTGCCAGCAGCTCCCGCCCCTGGACAGGGGAGGAAAAACTGTTTTTT.

The gene calls are TRBV2 and TRBJ2-7; maybe TRBD2 (5 bases). Germline values: CDR1 SNHLY, CDR2 FYNNEI. The CDR3 is 14 amino acids. Deletions cut 2 bases from V and 5 bases from J, with 13 bases between. Here the CDR3 reads CASSETRNHNEQYF. The CDR3, as DNA: TGTGCCAGCAGTGAAACTAGGAATCATAACGAGCAGTACTTC.

The chain employs TRBV12-3 or TRBV12-4 and TRBJ2-7; TRBD2 is a possible D gene (5 bases). Between the trimmed V and J ends, which lost 3 bases and 5 bases, there was a span of 8 bases. This CDR3 comprises 12 residues. CDR3 loop: CASSFSANEQYF. Here the CDR3 DNA reads TGTGCCAGCAGTTTTAGCGCCAACGAGCAGTACTTC.

The chain is built from TRBV2 and TRBJ1-5; no clear D gene. Germline loops: CDR1 SNHLY, CDR2 FYNNEI. V was cut by 2 bases and J by 0 bases, with 8 bases left in between. The CDR3 spans 15 residues. The CDR3 is CASSENSPSNQPQHF. CDR3 DNA: TGTGCCAGCAGTGAAAACAGTCCTAGCAATCAGCCCCAGCATTTT.

This chain uses TRBV2 with TRBJ1-1; maybe TRBD1 (6 bases). Germline loops: CDR1 SNHLY, CDR2 FYNNEI. The V and J ends lost 3 bases and 3 bases respectively, with 11 bases between them. The CDR3 totals 14 residues. The CDR3 coding sequence is TGTGCCAGCAGTGATGGGGGCGCATACACTGAAGCTTTCTTT. Its translation: CASSDGGAYTEAFF.

The chain recombines TRBV27 with TRBJ2-1; 7 nucleotides agree with TRBD2. J gave up 3 bases and V 5 bases, and 7 bases lay outside the gene matches. This CDR3 contains 15 residues. CDR1 is MNHEY and CDR2 is SMNVEV in the germline V gene (reference sequence). CDR3 region: CASSPGGGYYNEQFF. CDR3 coding DNA: TGTGCCAGCAGTCCTGGGGGGGGTTACTACAATGAGCAGTTCTTC.

This clone was recorded only once. The chain recombines TRBV11-3 with TRBJ1-1; unclear D gene. The germline CDR1 and CDR2 sequences are SGHNT and YENEEA. V lost 2 bases and J 0 bases, leaving 4 bases between the germline ends. There are 13 residues in the CDR3. The CDR3 is CASSLSLNTEAFF. In DNA, the CDR3 is TGTGCCAGCAGCTTAAGCCTGAACACTGAAGCTTTCTTT.

J is TRBJ1-1 and V is TRBV7-2; D uncertain. CDR1 and CDR2 from the germline V gene are SGHTA and FQGNSA. The CDR3 loop spans 13 amino acids. With 3 bases removed from V and 10 bases from J, the gap between germline ends came to 15 bases. The CDR3 protein is CASSFGYTEGAFF. The CDR3 DNA reads TGTGCCAGCAGCTTTGGGTATACAGAGGGAGCTTTCTTT.

This rearrangement joins TRBV18 to TRBJ2-7; 10 bases fit TRBD1. The length of the CDR3 is 17 residues. Trimming took 2 bases from V and 0 from J; bases not matched to a gene: 7. Germline assignment: CDR1 KGHSH and CDR2 LQKENI. The CDR3 DNA sequence: TGTGCCAGCTCACCAGGGACAGGGGCCCGGAGCTCCTACGAGCAGTACTTC. This sequence encodes CASSPGTGARSSYEQYF. Using reference TRBV18 and TRBJ2-7 for the parts outside the CDR3, the full variable domain is NAGVMQNPRHLVRRRGQEARLRCSPMKGHSHVYWYRQLPEEGLKFMVYLQKENIIDESGMPKERFSAEFPKEGPSILRIQQVVRGDSAAYFCASSPGTGARSSYEQYFGPGTRLTVT.

This chain links TRBV6-2 or TRBV6-3 with TRBJ2-7; D is undetermined. Germline V gives CDR1 MNHEY, CDR2 SVGEGT. This CDR3 contains 12 residues. The V gene lost 4 bases and the J gene lost 2 bases, with 6 bases spanning the gap. CDR3 in amino acids: CASSSLAYEQYF. DNA of the CDR3: TGTGCCAGCAGTTCACTGGCCTACGAGCAGTACTTC.